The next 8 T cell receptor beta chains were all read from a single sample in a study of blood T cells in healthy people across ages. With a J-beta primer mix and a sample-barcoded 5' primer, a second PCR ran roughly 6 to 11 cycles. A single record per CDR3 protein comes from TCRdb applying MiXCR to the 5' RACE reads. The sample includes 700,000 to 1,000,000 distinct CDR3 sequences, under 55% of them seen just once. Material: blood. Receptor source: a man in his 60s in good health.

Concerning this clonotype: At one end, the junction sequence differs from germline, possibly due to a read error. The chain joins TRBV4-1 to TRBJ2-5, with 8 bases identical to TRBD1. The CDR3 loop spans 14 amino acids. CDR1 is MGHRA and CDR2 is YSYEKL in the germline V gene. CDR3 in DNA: TGCGCCGGCAGACAGGGGTTGGTCGAAGAGACCCAGTACTTC. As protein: CAGRQGLVEETQYF.

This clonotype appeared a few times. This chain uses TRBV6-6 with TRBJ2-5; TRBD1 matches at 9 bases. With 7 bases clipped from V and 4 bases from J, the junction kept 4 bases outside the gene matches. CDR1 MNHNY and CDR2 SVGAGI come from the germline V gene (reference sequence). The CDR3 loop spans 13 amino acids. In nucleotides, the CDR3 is TGTGCCAGCAAGATGACAGGGGGAGAGACCCAGTACTTC. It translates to CASKMTGGETQYF.

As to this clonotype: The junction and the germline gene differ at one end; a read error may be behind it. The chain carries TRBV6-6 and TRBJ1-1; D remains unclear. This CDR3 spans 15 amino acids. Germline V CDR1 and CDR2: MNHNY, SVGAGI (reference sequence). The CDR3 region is CASSYSGRMNAEAFF. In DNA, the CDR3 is TGTGCCAGCAGTTACAGCGGCAGAATGAACGCTGAAGCTTTCTTT.

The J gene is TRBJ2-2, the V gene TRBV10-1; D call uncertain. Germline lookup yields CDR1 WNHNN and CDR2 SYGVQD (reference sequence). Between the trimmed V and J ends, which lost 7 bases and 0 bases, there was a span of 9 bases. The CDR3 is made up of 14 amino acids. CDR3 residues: CASNSQSNTGELFF. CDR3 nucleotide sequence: TGCGCCAGCAATAGCCAGTCGAACACCGGGGAGCTGTTTTTT.

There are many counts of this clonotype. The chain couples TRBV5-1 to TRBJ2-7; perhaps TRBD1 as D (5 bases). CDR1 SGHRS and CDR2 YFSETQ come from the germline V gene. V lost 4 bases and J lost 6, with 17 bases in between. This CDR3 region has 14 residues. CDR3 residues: CASSIDPDIPEQYF. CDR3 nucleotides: TGCGCCAGCAGCATCGACCCGGACATTCCCGAGCAGTACTTC. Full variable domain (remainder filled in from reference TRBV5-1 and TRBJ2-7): KAGVTQTPRYLIKTRGQQVTLSCSPISGHRSVSWYQQTPGQGLQFLFEYFSETQRNKGNFPGRFSGRQFSNSRSEMNVSTLELGDSALYLCASSIDPDIPEQYFGPGTRLTVT.

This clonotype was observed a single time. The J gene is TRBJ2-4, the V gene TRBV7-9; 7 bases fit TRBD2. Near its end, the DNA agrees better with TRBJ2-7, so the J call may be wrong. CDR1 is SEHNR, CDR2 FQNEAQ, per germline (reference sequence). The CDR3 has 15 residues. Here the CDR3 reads CASSAQTSEGNEQYF. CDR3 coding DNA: TGTGCCAGCAGCGCACAAACTAGCGAGGGAAACGAGCAGTACTTC.

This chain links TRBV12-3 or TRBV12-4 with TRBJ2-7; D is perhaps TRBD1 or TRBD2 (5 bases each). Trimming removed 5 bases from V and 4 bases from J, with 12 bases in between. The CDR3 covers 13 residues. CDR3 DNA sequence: TGTGCCAGCAGTGAGGGTTGGGGGTACGAGCAGTACTTC. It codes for CASSEGWGYEQYF.

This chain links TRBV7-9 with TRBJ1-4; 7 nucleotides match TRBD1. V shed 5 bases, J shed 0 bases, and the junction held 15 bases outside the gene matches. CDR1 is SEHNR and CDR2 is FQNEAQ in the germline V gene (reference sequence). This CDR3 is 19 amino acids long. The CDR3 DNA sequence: TGTGCCAGCAGCCGTCGGTTTACAGGGGACAATGCAACTAATGAAAAACTGTTTTTT. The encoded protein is CASSRRFTGDNATNEKLFF. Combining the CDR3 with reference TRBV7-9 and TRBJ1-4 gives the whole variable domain DTGVSQNPRHKITKRGQNVTFRCDPISEHNRLYWYRQTLGQGPEFLTYFQNEAQLEKSRLLSDRFSAERPKGSFSTLEIQRTEQGDSAMYLCASSRRFTGDNATNEKLFFGSGTQLSVL.